Listed here are 13 T cell receptor beta chains from one sample, sequenced in a study of blood T cell repertoires in COVID-19. TCRdb's copy holds only in-frame clones and misses some; the assay was immunoSEQ multiplex PCR. The sample lists 200,000 to 250,000 clones; around 90% were seen once. Sequences were obtained from peripheral blood. These receptors came from a man aged 25 to 40 with COVID-19, enrolled during active disease.

This rearrangement joins TRBV19 to TRBJ2-7; D is unclear. The V and J ends lost 5 bases and 2 bases respectively, with 13 bases between them. Germline CDR1 and CDR2: LNHDA and SQIVND (reference sequence). The CDR3 has 14 amino acids. As DNA, the CDR3 is TGTGCCAGTAGTGTCCGGGTAGAAACCTACGAGCAGTACTTC. It is translated as CASSVRVETYEQYF. Together with reference TRBV19 and TRBJ2-7, the CDR3 gives the full variable domain: DGGITQSPKYLFRKEGQNVTLSCEQNLNHDAMYWYRQDPGQGLRLIYYSQIVNDFQKGDIAEGYSVSREKKESFPLTVTSAQKNPTAFYLCASSVRVETYEQYFGPGTRLTVT.

V gene TRBV7-9 combines with J gene TRBJ2-3; 7 bases align to TRBD2. The CDR3 is made up of 17 amino acids. The ends lost 5 bases at V and 1 base at J; junction bases unmatched: 12. Germline assignment: CDR1 SEHNR and CDR2 FQNEAQ (reference sequence). Here the CDR3 DNA reads TGTGCCAGCAGCCCATCATCGTGGCTAGCGGGCACAGATACGCAGTATTTT. Amino acid sequence: CASSPSSWLAGTDTQYF.

This clone has more than one count but fewer than ten. The CDR3 coding sequence is TGTGCCAGCAGTGAAACCCACACGGGGGGCTACAATGAGCAGTTCTTC. Its translation is CASSETHTGGYNEQFF. This sequence joins TRBV2 and TRBJ2-1; 7 positions agree with TRBD2. This CDR3 contains 16 residues. Germline CDR1 SNHLY, CDR2 FYNNEI. V lost 2 bases and J lost 3; bases outside the gene matches: 7.

The chain links TRBV19 to TRBJ2-1, with D unresolved. Germline lookup yields CDR1 LNHDA and CDR2 SQIVND (reference sequence). Trimming pared 3 bases from V and 9 bases from J, leaving 9 bases between. This CDR3 comprises 12 residues. For the CDR3, the DNA is TGTGCCAGTAGTATGGAGCTGGGTGAGCAGTTCTTC. Translating gives CASSMELGEQFF.

V gene TRBV24-1 combines with J gene TRBJ2-7, with 8 bases aligning to TRBD1. The CDR3 covers 12 residues. CDR1 and CDR2 from the germline V gene are KGHDR and SFDVKD. Losses at the gene ends were 3 bases for V and 9 bases for J; bases not matched to a gene: 3. CDR3 residues: CATSDPQGAQYF. The CDR3 region has the DNA TGTGCCACCAGTGATCCGCAGGGGGCGCAGTACTTC.

J is TRBJ2-7 and V is TRBV28, with TRBD2 matching over 10 bases. The CDR3 loop spans 15 amino acids. V dropped 4 bases and J dropped 9; count of bases not matched to a gene: 12. Germline CDR1 MDHEN, CDR2 SYDVKM. The CDR3 sequence is CASSSPSGGRIGQYF. Here the CDR3 DNA reads TGTGCCAGCAGTTCCCCTAGCGGGGGCCGAATCGGGCAGTACTTC.

J is TRBJ2-7 and V is TRBV27, with 8 bases fitting TRBD2. The CDR3 sequence is 16 residues long. Losses at the gene ends were 4 bases for V and 5 bases for J; bases not matched to a gene: 13. The germline CDR1 and CDR2 sequences are MNHEY and SMNVEV (reference sequence). CDR3: CASSSISGTSLHEQYF. Here the CDR3 DNA reads TGTGCCAGCAGTTCTATATCCGGGACTAGTCTGCACGAGCAGTACTTC.

This clone turned up a few times. As DNA, the CDR3 is TGTGCCAGCAGCCCGAAGACAGCCAACTATGGCTACACCTTC. It yields the protein CASSPKTANYGYTF. The chain links TRBV7-3 to TRBJ1-2; perhaps TRBD1 as D (5 bases). V gave up 5 bases and J gave up 2 bases, with 12 bases separating them. Germline V gives CDR1 SGHTA, CDR2 FQGTGA. This CDR3 region has 14 residues.

The gene calls are TRBV24-1 and TRBJ2-3; maybe TRBD2 (6 bases). The CDR3 spans 15 residues. In germline, CDR1 is KGHDR, CDR2 SFDVKD. V was clipped by 4 bases and J by 5 bases, with 15 bases between them. CDR3 sequence: CATSEGGKGVDTQYF. DNA for the CDR3: TGTGCCACCAGTGAGGGGGGAAAAGGGGTAGATACGCAGTATTTT.

The gene calls are TRBV4-1 and TRBJ2-7; D not certain. Germline V lookup: CDR1 MGHRA, CDR2 YSYEKL. V was pared by 6 bases and J by 3 bases, with 12 bases between. The CDR3 length is 13 residues. CDR3 residues: CASRQTGDYEQYF. CDR3 bases: TGCGCCAGCAGGCAAACCGGAGACTACGAGCAGTACTTC.

The table lists this clone with a few counts. V gene TRBV6-2 or TRBV6-3 combines with J gene TRBJ1-5; TRBD1 might be the D (5 bases). V was pared by 5 bases and J by 1 base, with 15 bases between. Germline V lookup: CDR1 MNHEY, CDR2 SVGEGT. This CDR3 has 16 amino acids. In DNA, the CDR3 is TGTGCCAGCAGTCTTCAGGGAAAGGGCAGCAATCAGCCCCAGCATTTT. Its protein is CASSLQGKGSNQPQHF.

This chain joins TRBV4-3 and TRBJ1-1; D call uncertain. This CDR3 is 15 amino acids long. CDR1 LGHNA and CDR2 YSLEER come from the germline V gene. V shed 6 bases and J shed 0 bases, with 14 bases lying between them. The CDR3 nucleotides are TGCGCCAGCAGTCTACAGCCCGAGATGAACACTGAAGCTTTCTTT. It translates to CASSLQPEMNTEAFF.

The gene calls are TRBV4-3 and TRBJ2-1; 9 nucleotides line up with TRBD2. J lost 7 bases, V lost 4 bases, and 11 bases had no gene match. The CDR3 contains 16 residues. Germline lookup yields CDR1 LGHNA and CDR2 YSLEER. CDR3 residues: CASSPLSSGSKNEQFF. The DNA of the CDR3 is TGCGCCAGCAGCCCTCTAAGTAGCGGGAGTAAGAATGAGCAGTTCTTC.